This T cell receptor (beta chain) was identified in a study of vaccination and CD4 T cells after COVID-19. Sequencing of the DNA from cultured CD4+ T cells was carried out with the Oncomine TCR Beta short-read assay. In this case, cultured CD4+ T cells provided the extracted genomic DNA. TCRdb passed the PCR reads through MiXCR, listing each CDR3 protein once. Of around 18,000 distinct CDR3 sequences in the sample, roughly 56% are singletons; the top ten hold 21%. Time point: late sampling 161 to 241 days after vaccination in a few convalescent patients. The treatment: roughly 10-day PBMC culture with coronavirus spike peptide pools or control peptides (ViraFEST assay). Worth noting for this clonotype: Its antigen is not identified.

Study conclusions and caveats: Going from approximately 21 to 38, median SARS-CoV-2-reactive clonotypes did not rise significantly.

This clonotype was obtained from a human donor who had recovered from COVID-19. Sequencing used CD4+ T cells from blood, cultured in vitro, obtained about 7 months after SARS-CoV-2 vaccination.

The CDR3 sequence is CASSPSGTPWGYTF. The CDR3 DNA sequence: TGTGCCAGCAGCCCATCCGGGACCCCCTGGGGCTACACCTTC. The genes are TRBV7-2 and TRBJ1-2, with a tentative D call TRBD1 (5 bases). The ends were cut back, 5 bases at V and 8 bases at J, with 18 bases in the middle. Germline values: CDR1 SGHTA, CDR2 FQGNSA. CDR3 length: 14 amino acids.